This T cell receptor beta chain was captured in a study of blood T cell repertoires in COVID-19. Germline V gives CDR1 MNHEY, CDR2 SMNVEV (reference sequence). The V and J ends lost 4 bases and 4 bases, in that order; junction bases with no gene match: 3. This CDR3 is 14 amino acids long. Sequencing was performed with immunoSEQ multiplex PCR; in TCRdb, only in-frame clones are kept and a portion is missing. Among about 200,000 clones listed, 90% were seen once. Comments on this clone: The sample holds other DNA sequences that translate to the same CDR3.

This clonotype was sampled from a man aged 25 to 45 who had recovered from COVID-19. The chain links TRBV27 to TRBJ2-7, with TRBD1 matching over 11 bases. The sample consisted of PBMCs or T cells enriched from blood (not recorded which). The CDR3 bases are TGTGCCAGCAGTTCTGGGACAGGGGGATACGAGCAGTACTTC. This encodes CASSSGTGGYEQYF.